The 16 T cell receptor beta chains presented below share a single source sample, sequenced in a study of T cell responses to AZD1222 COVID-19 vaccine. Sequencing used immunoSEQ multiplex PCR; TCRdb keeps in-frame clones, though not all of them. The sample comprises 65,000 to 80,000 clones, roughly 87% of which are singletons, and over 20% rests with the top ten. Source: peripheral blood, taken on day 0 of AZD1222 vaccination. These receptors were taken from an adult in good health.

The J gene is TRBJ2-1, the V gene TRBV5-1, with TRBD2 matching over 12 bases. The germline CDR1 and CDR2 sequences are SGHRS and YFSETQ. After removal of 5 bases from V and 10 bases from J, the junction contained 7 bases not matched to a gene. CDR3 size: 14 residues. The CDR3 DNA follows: TGCGCCAGCAGTACAACTAGCGGGGGGATAGAGCAGTTCTTC. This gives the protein CASSTTSGGIEQFF.

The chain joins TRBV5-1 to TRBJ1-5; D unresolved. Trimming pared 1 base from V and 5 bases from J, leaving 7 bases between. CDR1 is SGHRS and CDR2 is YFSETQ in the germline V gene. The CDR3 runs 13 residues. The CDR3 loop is CASSLWVDQPQHF. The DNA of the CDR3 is TGCGCCAGCAGCTTGTGGGTTGATCAGCCCCAGCATTTT.

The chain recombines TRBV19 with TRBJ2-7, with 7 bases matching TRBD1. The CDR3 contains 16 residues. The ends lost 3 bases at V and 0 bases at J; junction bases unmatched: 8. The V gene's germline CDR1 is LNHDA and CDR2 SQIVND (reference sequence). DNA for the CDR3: TGTGCCAGTAGTATGCAACAGGGGATCTCCTCCTACGAGCAGTACTTC. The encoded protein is CASSMQQGISSYEQYF.

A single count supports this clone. CDR3 DNA sequence: TGTGCCAGCAGCCATGCCAGGGGGCGAGCTTTCTTT. It codes for CASSHARGRAFF. The chain employs TRBV3-1 (or the pseudogene TRBV3-2) and TRBJ1-1, with 8 bases fitting TRBD1. In germline, CDR1 is LGHDT, CDR2 YNNKEL (reference sequence). This CDR3 is built from 12 residues. V was pared by 3 bases and J by 10 bases, with 4 bases of the junction left unmatched.

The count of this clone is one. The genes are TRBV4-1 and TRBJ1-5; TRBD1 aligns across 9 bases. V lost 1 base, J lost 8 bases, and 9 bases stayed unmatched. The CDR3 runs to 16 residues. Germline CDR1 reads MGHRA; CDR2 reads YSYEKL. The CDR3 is CASSQVTGGGLKPQHF. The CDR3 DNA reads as TGCGCCAGCAGCCAAGTTACAGGGGGCGGCTTGAAGCCCCAGCATTTT.

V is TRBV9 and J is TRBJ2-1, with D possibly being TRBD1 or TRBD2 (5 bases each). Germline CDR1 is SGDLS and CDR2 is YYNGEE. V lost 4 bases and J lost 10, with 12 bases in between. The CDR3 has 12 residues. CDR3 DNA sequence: TGTGCCAGCAGCCCCGGGACGGCCGAGCAGTTCTTC. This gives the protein CASSPGTAEQFF.

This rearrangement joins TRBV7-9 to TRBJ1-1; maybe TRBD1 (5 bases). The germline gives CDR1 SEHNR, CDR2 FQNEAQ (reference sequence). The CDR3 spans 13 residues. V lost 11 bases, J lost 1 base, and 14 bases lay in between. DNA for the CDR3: TGTGCCGGCCTTGGGGGTGGGAACACTGAAGCTTTCTTT. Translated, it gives CAGLGGGNTEAFF.

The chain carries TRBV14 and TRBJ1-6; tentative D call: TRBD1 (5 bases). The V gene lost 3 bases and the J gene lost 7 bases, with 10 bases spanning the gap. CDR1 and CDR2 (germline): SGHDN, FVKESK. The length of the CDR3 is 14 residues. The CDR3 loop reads CASSQLGENSPLHF. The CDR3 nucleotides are TGTGCCAGCAGCCAGTTGGGGGAGAATTCACCCCTCCACTTT. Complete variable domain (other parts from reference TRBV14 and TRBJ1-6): EAGVTQFPSHSVIEKGQTVTLRCDPISGHDNLYWYRRVMGKEIKFLLHFVKESKQDESGMPNNRFLAERTGGTYSTLKVQPAELEDSGVYFCASSQLGENSPLHFGNGTRLTVT.

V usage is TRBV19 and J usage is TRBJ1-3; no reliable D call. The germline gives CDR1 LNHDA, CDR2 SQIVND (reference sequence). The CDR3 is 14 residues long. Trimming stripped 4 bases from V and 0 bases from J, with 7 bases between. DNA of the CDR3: TGTGCCAGTAGTACAAGTGTCTCTGGAAACACCATATATTTT. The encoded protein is CASSTSVSGNTIYF.

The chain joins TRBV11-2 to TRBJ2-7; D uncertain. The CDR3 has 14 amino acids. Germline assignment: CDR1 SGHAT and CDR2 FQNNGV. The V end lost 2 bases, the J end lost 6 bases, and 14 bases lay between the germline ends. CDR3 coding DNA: TGTGCCAGCAGCTTAATCGACTGGAAATCCGAGCAGTACTTC. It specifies CASSLIDWKSEQYF.

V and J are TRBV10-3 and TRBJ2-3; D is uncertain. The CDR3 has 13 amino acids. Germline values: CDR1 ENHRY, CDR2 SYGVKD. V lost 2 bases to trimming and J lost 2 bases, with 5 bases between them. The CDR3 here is CAISETITDTQYF. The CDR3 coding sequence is TGTGCCATCAGTGAGACTATCACAGATACGCAGTATTTT.

DNA of the CDR3: TGTGCCAGCAGCAGACAGGGATACTACAATGAGCAGTTCTTC. Translated: CASSRQGYYNEQFF. The chain employs TRBV9 and TRBJ2-1, with 7 bases identical to TRBD1. Germline loops: CDR1 SGDLS, CDR2 YYNGEE. V shed 4 bases, J shed 3 bases, and the junction held 4 bases outside the gene matches. The CDR3 has 14 residues.

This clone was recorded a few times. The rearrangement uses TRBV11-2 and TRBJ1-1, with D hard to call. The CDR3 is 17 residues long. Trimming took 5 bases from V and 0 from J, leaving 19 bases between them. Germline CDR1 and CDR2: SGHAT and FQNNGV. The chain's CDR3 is CASSLAFRGRLNTEAFF. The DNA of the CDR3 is TGTGCCAGCAGCCTTGCGTTCCGAGGACGTCTGAACACTGAAGCTTTCTTT.

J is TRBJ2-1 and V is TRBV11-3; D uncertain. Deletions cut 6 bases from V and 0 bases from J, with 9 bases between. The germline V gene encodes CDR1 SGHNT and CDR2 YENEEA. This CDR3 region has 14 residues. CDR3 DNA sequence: TGTGCCAGCAGTCCCCAGAGCTCCTACAATGAGCAGTTCTTC. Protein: CASSPQSSYNEQFF.

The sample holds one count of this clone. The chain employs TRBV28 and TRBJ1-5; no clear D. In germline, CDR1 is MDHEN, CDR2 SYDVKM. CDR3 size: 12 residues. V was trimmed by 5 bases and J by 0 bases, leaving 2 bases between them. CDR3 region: CASSGSNQPQHF. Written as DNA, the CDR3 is TGTGCCAGCAGTGGTAGCAATCAGCCCCAGCATTTT.

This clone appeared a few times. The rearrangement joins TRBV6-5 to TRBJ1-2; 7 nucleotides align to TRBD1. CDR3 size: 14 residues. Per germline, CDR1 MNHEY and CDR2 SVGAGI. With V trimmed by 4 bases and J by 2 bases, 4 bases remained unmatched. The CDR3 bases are TGTGCCAGCAGTTCCCGACAGGGAAACTATGGCTACACCTTC. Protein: CASSSRQGNYGYTF.